This note documents a single TCR beta chain sequence. Its cognate antigen is unknown. These data come from a study of OX40 agonist ivuxolimab in advanced cancers. Looking at the study overall: Ivuxolimab, which is an agonistic anti-OX40 (CD134) antibody, was administered to the patients. The dose-escalation cohort was about 87% male, with a mean age of approximately 62 years, ranging roughly 23 to 79. Enrolled patients in dose escalation had cancers that were hepatocellular carcinoma, melanoma, renal cell or head and neck cancer. Regarding the study as a whole: The specificity for antigen of the expanded peripheral T cells was not determined.

TCRdb keeps only in-frame clones here, not all; method: immunoSEQ multiplex PCR. This table holds around 50,000 clones, roughly 91% found once. The CDR3 runs to 15 residues. V lost 5 bases and J lost 8, with 21 bases in between. Germline V gene data show CDR1 as SGHRS and CDR2 as YFSETQ. The origin of this receptor is an adult with an advanced solid tumor such as melanoma, head and neck, liver or kidney cancer. The chain has TRBV5-1 and TRBJ2-3; D is perhaps TRBD1 (6 bases). The input for sequencing was CD4+ or CD8+ T cells sorted from blood, taken in a trial of the OX40 agonist ivuxolimab. DNA of the CDR3: TGCGCCAGCAGTCCCGACAGGAGTCCAGGAGGTACGCAGTATTTT. Protein sequence: CASSPDRSPGGTQYF.